These 6 T cell receptor beta chains were sequenced from one sample in a study of cytomegalovirus exposure and HLA in healthy donors. Amplification used 60 Vbeta primers and 13 Jbeta primers. The table came from immunoSEQ multiplex PCR; TCRdb's copy has only in-frame clones and leaves some out. Of 85,000 to 100,000 clones in the sample, over 65% were seen once. Source material: PBMCs. The receptor source for this set is a man aged 40-49 years in good health and CMV-seronegative.

This clone came up a few times. The chain couples TRBV19 to TRBJ1-4; the match to TRBD1 covers 10 bases. CDR3 length equals 14 residues. Germline-derived CDR1 and CDR2 are LNHDA and SQIVND (reference sequence). Trimming at V came to 8 bases and at J to 8 bases, leaving 8 bases not matched to a gene. The CDR3 here is CASHRDRGVEKLFF. As DNA, the CDR3 is TGTGCCAGTCACCGGGACAGGGGAGTCGAAAAACTGTTTTTT.

This clone has only one observation. The chain uses TRBV25-1 and TRBJ1-6; D might be TRBD1 (6 bases). V shed 1 base and J shed 14 bases, with 18 bases lying between them. Germline V lookup: CDR1 MGHDK, CDR2 SYGVNS. This CDR3 comprises 15 residues. CDR3 nucleotides: TGTGCCAGCAGTGAATTGGGGGCAGGGCCGGGTTCCCTCCACTTT. Translated, it gives CASSELGAGPGSLHF.

The chain recombines TRBV6-1 with TRBJ1-5; TRBD1 is a possible D gene (6 bases). This CDR3 is built from 14 residues. The germline CDR1 and CDR2 sequences are MNHNS and SASEGT. Trimming left V 1 base short and J 6 bases short, with 10 bases between. The CDR3 spells CASSEDRARQPQHF. CDR3 coding DNA: TGTGCCAGCAGTGAAGACAGGGCGCGTCAGCCCCAGCATTTT.

The chain combines TRBV4-2 with TRBJ1-1, with D uncertain. V was cut by 1 base and J by 1 base, with 7 bases left in between. CDR1 and CDR2 from the germline V gene are LGHNA and YNFKEQ. The CDR3 contains 14 residues. CDR3 DNA: TGTGCCAGCAGCCAAGGGGCAAAGAACACTGAAGCTTTCTTT. It encodes CASSQGAKNTEAFF.

Only one count was recorded for this clone. The chain's CDR3 is CASSRDRDEQYF. The CDR3 DNA is TGTGCCAGCAGTCGGGACAGGGACGAGCAGTACTTC. This chain uses TRBV6-6 with TRBJ2-7, with 9 bases fitting TRBD1. The CDR3 runs 12 residues. The germline V gene encodes CDR1 MNHNY and CDR2 SVGAGI (reference sequence). After removal of 5 bases from V and 5 bases from J, the junction contained 1 base not matched to a gene.

The V call is TRBV11-1, the J call TRBJ1-1; D not resolved. The germline V and J ends were trimmed by 2 bases and 4 bases, with 26 bases remaining between them. The germline gives CDR1 SGHAT, CDR2 FQDESV (reference sequence). CDR3 length: 19 amino acids. The CDR3 DNA reads TGTGCCAGCAGCTTATTCCCCCACGCCCAGCGGTCATTGAGCACTGAAGCTTTCTTT. This gives the protein CASSLFPHAQRSLSTEAFF.